Listed below are T cell receptor beta chains from one sample, sequenced in a study of OX40 agonist ivuxolimab in advanced cancers. Sequenced by immunoSEQ multiplex PCR; TCRdb stores in-frame clones only, minus some. The sample shows tens of thousands of clones, about 90% of them seen only once. Source: CD4+ or CD8+ T cells sorted from blood, taken in a trial of the OX40 agonist ivuxolimab. Receptor source: an adult with an advanced solid tumor such as melanoma, head and neck, liver or kidney cancer. The CDR3 runs from the conserved cysteine through the conserved F or W. A D gene is named only where the DNA matches it firmly. Not all rows give a size; the values are once, few, many and, for expanded clones, a class.

j_call v_call d_call clone_size cdr3_nt cdr3_aa
TRBJ2-7 TRBV4-1 TRBD1 . TGCGCCAGCAGAGCTTCCGGGACAGGGGGCGAGCAGTACTTC CASRASGTGGEQYF
TRBJ2-5 TRBV5-4 TRBD1 . TGTGCCAGCAACGATTGGACAGGGGAACAAGAGACCCAGTACTTC CASNDWTGEQETQYF
TRBJ2-7 TRBV9 . . TGTGCCAGCAGCCCAGAGAGCTCCTACGAGCAGTACTTC CASSPESSYEQYF
TRBJ2-7 TRBV5-1 . once TGCGCCAGCAGCTCGGGACTTGATGAGCAGTACTTC CASSSGLDEQYF
TRBJ2-2 TRBV5-1 . . TGCGCCAGCAGCTTGGGCTCTAGGGCGACCGGGGAGCTGTTTTTT CASSLGSRATGELFF
TRBJ2-2 TRBV5-4 . . TGTGCCAGCAGCAATCAATCCACCGGGGAGCTGTTTTTT CASSNQSTGELFF
TRBJ2-1 TRBV11-3 TRBD1 . TGTGCCAGCAGGTGGACAGGGGTGGGCAATGAGCAGTTCTTC CASRWTGVGNEQFF
TRBJ1-2 TRBV6-1 TRBD1 . TGTGCCAGCAGTAGGGACAGAAACTATGGCTACACCTTC CASSRDRNYGYTF
TRBJ1-1 TRBV5-1 . few TGCGCCAGCACCTCTAGTATCGGGGGCACTGAAGCTTTCTTT CASTSSIGGTEAFF
TRBJ2-1 TRBV6-5 . . TGTGCCAGAACACCCGGGACCCCCAATAATGAGCAGTTCTTC CARTPGTPNNEQFF
TRBJ2-7 TRBV11-2 TRBD2 . TGTGCCAGCAGCTTACTAGCGGGAGGCCGAAGCTCCTACGAGCAGTACTTC CASSLLAGGRSSYEQYF
TRBJ1-4 TRBV19 . . TGTGCCAGTAGTATTCAGGACAGCGGTGAAAAACTGTTTTTT CASSIQDSGEKLFF
TRBJ1-5 TRBV18 TRBD1 . TGTGCCAGCTCACCGTCACAGGGGGCTATTCAGCCCCAGCATTTT CASSPSQGAIQPQHF
TRBJ2-1 TRBV6-5 TRBD1 once TGTGCCAGCAGTTACTACGGACAGGGTGCCAATGAGCAGTTCTTC CASSYYGQGANEQFF
TRBJ2-5 TRBV7-9 TRBD2 . TGTGCCAGCAGTGTAGCGGGAGTCGGGGAGACCCAGTACTTC CASSVAGVGETQYF
TRBJ2-3 TRBV2 . . TGTGCCAGCAGTGAGTGGGACTTCACAGATACGCAGTATTTT CASSEWDFTDTQYF
TRBJ2-3 TRBV21-1 . once TGTGCCAGCAGCCGAAGGTTCCGGGACTACCGATACGAGGAGTATTTT CASSRRFRDYRYEEYF
TRBJ2-3 TRBV6-6 . . TGTGCCAGCAGTTACTCGACGTGGCGCACAGATACGCAGTATTTT CASSYSTWRTDTQYF
TRBJ2-7 TRBV14 . . TGTGCCAGCAGCCAGAGCTACGAGCAGTACTTC CASSQSYEQYF
TRBJ2-1 TRBV2 . medium-sized TGTGCCAGCAGTTCAGGGAGGAGGTCCTACAATGAGCAGTTCTTC CASSSGRRSYNEQFF
TRBJ2-1 TRBV2 TRBD2 . TGTGCCAGCTCCCTAACGGGACTAGCGGGAGTAGACTACAATGAGCAGTTCTTC CASSLTGLAGVDYNEQFF
TRBJ1-2 TRBV5-4 TRBD1 . TGTGCCAGCAGCTCGCTACAGGGGGCCGGCTATGGCTACACCTTC CASSSLQGAGYGYTF
TRBJ2-2 TRBV11-2 TRBD2 . TGTGCCAGCAGCTTAGTAGGGGGGACTAGCGGCACCGGGGAGCTGTTTTTT CASSLVGGTSGTGELFF
TRBJ2-7 TRBV30 TRBD2 . TGTGCCGGTGGGGGGGGACCCTACGAGCAGTACTTC CAGGGGPYEQYF